Following are 8 T cell receptor beta chains from one sample sequenced in a study of cytomegalovirus exposure and HLA in healthy donors. 13 Jbeta primers and 60 Vbeta primers were used for the PCR. The table came from immunoSEQ multiplex PCR; TCRdb's copy has only in-frame clones and leaves some out. Here the sample spans around 300,000 clones, roughly 70% being singletons. The specimen sequenced was PBMCs. These receptors originate from a female donor in good health and CMV-seronegative.

This sequence joins TRBV4-1 and TRBJ2-7; TRBD1 agrees at 8 bases. Germline CDR1 reads MGHRA; CDR2 reads YSYEKL. The CDR3 loop spans 17 amino acids. V lost 0 bases, J lost 0 bases, and 7 bases stayed unmatched. The CDR3 here is CASSQDYGQGASYEQYF. The CDR3 DNA reads as TGCGCCAGCAGCCAAGATTATGGCCAGGGGGCCTCCTACGAGCAGTACTTC.

This clone came up a few times. The chain recombines TRBV5-1 with TRBJ1-4; 7 bases agree with TRBD1. The CDR3 totals 16 residues. Germline CDR1 and CDR2: SGHRS and YFSETQ. V dropped 2 bases and J dropped 0; count of bases not matched to a gene: 4. DNA for the CDR3: TGCGCCAGCAGCTTTACAGGGGAAACAACTAATGAAAAACTGTTTTTT. Its protein is CASSFTGETTNEKLFF.

This chain links TRBV27 with TRBJ2-7, with a weak D call TRBD1 (6 bases). Germline-derived CDR1 and CDR2 are MNHEY and SMNVEV (reference sequence). The CDR3 is made up of 13 amino acids. V dropped 5 bases and J dropped 4 bases, with 12 bases sitting between them. Written as DNA, the CDR3 is TGTGCCAGCAGTCTTACAGGGCTTTACGAGCAGTACTTC. It is translated as CASSLTGLYEQYF.

The chain carries TRBV30 and TRBJ1-1, with D possibly being TRBD1 (5 bases). CDR1 and CDR2 from the germline V gene are GTSNPN and SVGIG (reference sequence). V dropped 3 bases and J dropped 5 bases, with 13 bases sitting between them. The CDR3 sequence is 13 residues long. The CDR3 spells CAWSPNQGTEAFF. As DNA, the CDR3 is TGTGCCTGGAGCCCAAACCAGGGAACTGAAGCTTTCTTT.

The V and J genes are TRBV5-1 and TRBJ2-5, with TRBD2 matching over 11 bases. The J call is uncertain, as TRBJ2-7 better fits the DNA end. Germline V gives CDR1 SGHRS, CDR2 YFSETQ. The CDR3 has 19 amino acids. CDR3 bases: TGCGCCAGCAGAGGATCGGGACTAGCGGAGAAAAGGAGCTCCTACGAGCAGTACTTC. Encoded protein: CASRGSGLAEKRSSYEQYF.

The V call is TRBV6-1, the J call TRBJ1-3; 7 bases fit TRBD1. The germline CDR1 and CDR2 sequences are MNHNS and SASEGT. The CDR3 is 14 amino acids. V was pared by 5 bases and J by 4 bases, with 5 bases of the junction left unmatched. In nucleotides, the CDR3 is TGTGCCAGCAGTCTCACAGGGGCGGGAAACACCATATATTTT. Protein product: CASSLTGAGNTIYF.

The chain is built from TRBV28 and TRBJ2-7; D unresolved. Germline V gene data show CDR1 as MDHEN and CDR2 as SYDVKM. CDR3 size: 12 residues. Trimming stripped 1 base from V and 4 bases from J, with 5 bases between. The CDR3 loop reads CASSLSAYEQYF. The CDR3 coding sequence is TGTGCCAGCAGTTTATCCGCGTACGAGCAGTACTTC.

V and J are TRBV28 and TRBJ2-1; 7 positions match TRBD2. Germline CDR1 is MDHEN and CDR2 is SYDVKM. V lost 1 base and J lost 2; bases outside the gene matches: 2. This CDR3 has 15 residues. The CDR3 nucleotides are TGTGCCAGCAGTTTATCCCTAGCGGCCTACAATGAGCAGTTCTTC. It encodes CASSLSLAAYNEQFF.